This T cell receptor (beta chain) is from a study of T-cell memory formation after mild COVID-19. Study details: TCR clusters showed largely donor specificity.

This clonotype was observed a handful of times. Its antigen is still unknown. TCRdb ran MiXCR on the 5' RACE reads and lists one entry per CDR3 protein. The sample holds 470,000 or so distinct CDR3 sequences, around 19% seen once. Findings of the study overall: In pre-infection memory, a portion of responding clones appeared, which suggested that cross-reactive memory joined. Clones contracting day 15 to 85 were balanced CD4/CD8; later expanders leaned CD4+. Whether second-wave clones peaking at day 37 were SARS-CoV-2 specific went unconfirmed.

The material sequenced was PBMCs or a T cell subset sorted from them (not recorded which). The TCR sequence derives from an adult woman who had mild COVID-19 (a few samples of this study predate the infection). Cell type and time point are not known.

Here the CDR3 reads CSARTNYGDTQYF. The CDR3 DNA reads TGCAGTGCTAGGACAAATTATGGAGATACGCAGTATTTT. The chain links TRBV20-1 to TRBJ2-3; D call uncertain. Trimming removed 3 bases from V and 5 bases from J, with 12 bases in between. The CDR3 spans 13 residues. Per the germline V gene, CDR1 is DFQATT and CDR2 is SNEGSKA (reference sequence).